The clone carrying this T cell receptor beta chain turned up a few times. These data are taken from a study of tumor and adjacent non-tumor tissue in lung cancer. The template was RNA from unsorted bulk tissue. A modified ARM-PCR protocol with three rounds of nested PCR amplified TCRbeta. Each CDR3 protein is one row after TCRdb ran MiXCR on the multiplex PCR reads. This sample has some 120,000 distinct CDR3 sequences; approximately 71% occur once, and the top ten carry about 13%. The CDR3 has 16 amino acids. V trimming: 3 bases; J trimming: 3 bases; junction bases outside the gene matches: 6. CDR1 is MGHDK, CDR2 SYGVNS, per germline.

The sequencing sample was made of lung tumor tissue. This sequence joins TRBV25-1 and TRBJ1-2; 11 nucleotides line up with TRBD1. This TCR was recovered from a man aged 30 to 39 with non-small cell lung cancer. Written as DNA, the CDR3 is TGTGCCAGCAGTGACGTCCGGGGACAGGGGGACTATGGCTACACCTTC. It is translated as CASSDVRGQGDYGYTF.